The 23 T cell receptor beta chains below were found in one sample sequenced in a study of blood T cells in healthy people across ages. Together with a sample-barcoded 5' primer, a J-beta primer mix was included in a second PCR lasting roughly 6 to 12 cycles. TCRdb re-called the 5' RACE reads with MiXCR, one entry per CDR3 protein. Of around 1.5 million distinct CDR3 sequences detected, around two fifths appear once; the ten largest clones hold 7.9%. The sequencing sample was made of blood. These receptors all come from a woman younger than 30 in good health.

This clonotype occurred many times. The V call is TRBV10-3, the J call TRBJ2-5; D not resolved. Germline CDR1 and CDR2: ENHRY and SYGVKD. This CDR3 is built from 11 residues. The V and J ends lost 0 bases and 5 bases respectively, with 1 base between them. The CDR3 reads CAISESETQYF. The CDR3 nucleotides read TGTGCCATCAGTGAGTCCGAGACCCAGTACTTC.

The CDR3 protein is CASSEQAGAETQYF. In DNA, the CDR3 is TGTGCCAGCAGTGAGCAAGCGGGAGCAGAGACCCAGTACTTC. The rearrangement links TRBV6-1 to TRBJ2-4; 8 bases fit TRBD2. The better agreement between TRBJ2-5 and the DNA end casts doubt on the J call. This CDR3 has 14 residues. The germline CDR1 and CDR2 sequences are MNHNS and SASEGT.

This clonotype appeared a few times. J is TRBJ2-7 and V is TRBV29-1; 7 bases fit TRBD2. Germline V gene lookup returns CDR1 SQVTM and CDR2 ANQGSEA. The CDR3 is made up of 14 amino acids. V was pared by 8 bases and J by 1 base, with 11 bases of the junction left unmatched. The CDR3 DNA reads TGCAGCCCAATATCGGGGGAGGGGTCCTACGAGCAGTACTTC. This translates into CSPISGEGSYEQYF.

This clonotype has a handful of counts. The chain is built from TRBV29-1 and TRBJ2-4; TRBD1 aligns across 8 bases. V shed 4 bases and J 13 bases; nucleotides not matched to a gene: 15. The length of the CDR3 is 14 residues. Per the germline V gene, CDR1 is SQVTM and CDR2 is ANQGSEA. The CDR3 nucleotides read TGCAGCGTTGCTCCCGGGACAGGCGGGTCGGAGCAGTACTTC. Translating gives CSVAPGTGGSEQYF.

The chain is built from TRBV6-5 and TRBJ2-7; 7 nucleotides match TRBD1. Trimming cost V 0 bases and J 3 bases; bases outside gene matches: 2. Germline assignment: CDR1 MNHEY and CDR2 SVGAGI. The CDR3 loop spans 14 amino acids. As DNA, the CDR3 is TGTGCCAGCAGTTACTCCGCAGGGGGCTACGAGCAGTACTTC. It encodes CASSYSAGGYEQYF.

The chain's CDR3 is CASSSGGGELFF. CDR3 sequence (DNA): TGTGCCAGCAGCTCCGGAGGCGGGGAGCTGTTTTTT. The chain employs TRBV11-1 and TRBJ2-2; TRBD2 is a possible D gene (5 bases). Deletions cut 4 bases from V and 7 bases from J, with 7 bases between. The CDR3 covers 12 residues. Germline assignment: CDR1 SGHAT and CDR2 FQDESV (reference sequence).

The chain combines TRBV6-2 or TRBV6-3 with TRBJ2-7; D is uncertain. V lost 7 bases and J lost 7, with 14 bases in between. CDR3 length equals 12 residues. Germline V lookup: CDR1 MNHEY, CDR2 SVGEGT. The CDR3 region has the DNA TGTGCCAGCACCCACCCGCTAGAGGAGCAGTACTTC. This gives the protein CASTHPLEEQYF.

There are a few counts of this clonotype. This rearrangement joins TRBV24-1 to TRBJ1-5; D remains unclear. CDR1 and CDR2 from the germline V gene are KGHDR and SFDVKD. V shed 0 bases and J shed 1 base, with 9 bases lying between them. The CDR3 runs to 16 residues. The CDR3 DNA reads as TGTGCCACCAGTGATTTGAAAGGGTCGAGCAATCAGCCCCAGCATTTT. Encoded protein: CATSDLKGSSNQPQHF.

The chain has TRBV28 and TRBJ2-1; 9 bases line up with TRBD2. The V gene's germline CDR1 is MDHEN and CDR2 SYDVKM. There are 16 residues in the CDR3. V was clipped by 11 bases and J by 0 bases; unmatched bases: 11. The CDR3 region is CASVVAGASSYNEQFF. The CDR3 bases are TGTGCCTCCGTCGTAGCGGGGGCGAGCTCCTACAATGAGCAGTTCTTC. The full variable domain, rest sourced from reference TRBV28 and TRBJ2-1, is DVKVTQSSRYLVKRTGEKVFLECVQDMDHENMFWYRQDPGLGLRLIYFSYDVKMKEKGDIPEGYSVSREKKERFSLILESASTNQTSMYLCASVVAGASSYNEQFFGPGTRLTVL.

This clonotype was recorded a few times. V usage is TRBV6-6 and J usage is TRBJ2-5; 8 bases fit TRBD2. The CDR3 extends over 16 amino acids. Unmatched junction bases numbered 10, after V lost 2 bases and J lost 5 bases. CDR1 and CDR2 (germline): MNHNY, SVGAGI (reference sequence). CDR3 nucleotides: TGTGCCAGCAGTTACGACGATCGGGGGGGCCCGGAGACCCAGTACTTC. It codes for CASSYDDRGGPETQYF.

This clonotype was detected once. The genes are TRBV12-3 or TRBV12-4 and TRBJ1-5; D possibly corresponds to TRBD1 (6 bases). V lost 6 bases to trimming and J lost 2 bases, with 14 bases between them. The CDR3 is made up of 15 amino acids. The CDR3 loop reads CASSGGGTGNQPQHF. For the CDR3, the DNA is TGTGCCAGCAGCGGGGGCGGGACGGGCAATCAGCCCCAGCATTTT.

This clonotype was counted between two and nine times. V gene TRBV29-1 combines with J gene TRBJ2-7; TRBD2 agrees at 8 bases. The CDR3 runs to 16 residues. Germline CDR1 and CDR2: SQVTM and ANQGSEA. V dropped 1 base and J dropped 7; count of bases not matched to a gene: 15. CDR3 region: CSVEGPGGRFNNEQYF. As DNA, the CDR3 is TGCAGCGTTGAAGGCCCGGGCGGGAGGTTCAACAATGAGCAGTACTTC.

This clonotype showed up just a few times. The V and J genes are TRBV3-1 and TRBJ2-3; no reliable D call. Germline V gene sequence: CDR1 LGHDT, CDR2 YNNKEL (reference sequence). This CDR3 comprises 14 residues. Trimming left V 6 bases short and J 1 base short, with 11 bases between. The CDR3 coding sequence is TGTGCCAGCAGTCTGACGGCCGGCACAGATACGCAGTATTTT. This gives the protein CASSLTAGTDTQYF.

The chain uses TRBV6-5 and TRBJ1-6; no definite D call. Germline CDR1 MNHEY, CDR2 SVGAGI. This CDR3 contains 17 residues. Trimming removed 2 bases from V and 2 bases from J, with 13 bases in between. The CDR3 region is CASSYAGRRPYNSPLHF. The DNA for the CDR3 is TGTGCCAGCAGTTACGCCGGGAGAAGGCCCTATAATTCACCCCTCCACTTT.

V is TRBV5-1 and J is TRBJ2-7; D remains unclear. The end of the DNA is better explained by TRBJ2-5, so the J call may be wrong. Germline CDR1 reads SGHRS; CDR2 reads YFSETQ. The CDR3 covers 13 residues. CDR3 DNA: TGCGCCAGCAGCCCGGACCCCCAAGAGACCCAGTACTTC. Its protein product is CASSPDPQETQYF.

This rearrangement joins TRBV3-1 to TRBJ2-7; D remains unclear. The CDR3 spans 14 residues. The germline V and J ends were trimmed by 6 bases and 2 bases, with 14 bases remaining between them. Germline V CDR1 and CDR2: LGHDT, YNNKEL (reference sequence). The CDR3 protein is CASRFTGSPYEQYF. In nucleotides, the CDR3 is TGTGCCAGCAGATTTACCGGGTCCCCCTACGAGCAGTACTTC.

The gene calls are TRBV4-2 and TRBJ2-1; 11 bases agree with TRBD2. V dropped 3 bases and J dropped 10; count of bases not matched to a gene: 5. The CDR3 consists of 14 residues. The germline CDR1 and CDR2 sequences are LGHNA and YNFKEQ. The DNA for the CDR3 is TGTGCCAGCAGCCATGGGACTAGCGGCTACGAGCAGTTCTTC. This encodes CASSHGTSGYEQFF.

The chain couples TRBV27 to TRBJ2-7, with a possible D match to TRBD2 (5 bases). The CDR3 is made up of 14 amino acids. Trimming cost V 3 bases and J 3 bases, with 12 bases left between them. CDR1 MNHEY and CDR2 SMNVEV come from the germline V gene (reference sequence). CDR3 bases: TGTGCCAGCAGTTTTACGGGGTCTTACTACGAGCAGTACTTC. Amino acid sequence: CASSFTGSYYEQYF.

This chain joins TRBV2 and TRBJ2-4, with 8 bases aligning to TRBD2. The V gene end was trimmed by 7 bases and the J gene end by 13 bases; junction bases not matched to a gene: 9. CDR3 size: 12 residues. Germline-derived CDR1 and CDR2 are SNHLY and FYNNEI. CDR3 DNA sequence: TGTGCCAGCAAGGTTAGCGGGGCAGAGCAGTACTTC. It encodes CASKVSGAEQYF. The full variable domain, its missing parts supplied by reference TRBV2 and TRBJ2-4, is EPEVTQTPSHQVTQMGQEVILRCVPISNHLYFYWYRQILGQKVEFLVSFYNNEISEKSEIFDDQFSVERPDGSNFTLKIRSTKLEDSAMYFCASKVSGAEQYFGAGTRLSVL.

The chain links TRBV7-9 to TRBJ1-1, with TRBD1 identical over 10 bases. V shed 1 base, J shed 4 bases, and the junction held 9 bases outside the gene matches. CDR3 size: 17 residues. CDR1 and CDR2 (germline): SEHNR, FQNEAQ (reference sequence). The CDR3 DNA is TGTGCCAGCAGCTTAGGGACAGGGGGGGTTGGTAGCACTGAAGCTTTCTTT. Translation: CASSLGTGGVGSTEAFF.

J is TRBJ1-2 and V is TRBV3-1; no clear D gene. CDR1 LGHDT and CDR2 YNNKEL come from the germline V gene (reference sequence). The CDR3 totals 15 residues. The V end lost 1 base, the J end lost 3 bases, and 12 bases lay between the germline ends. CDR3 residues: CASSQGGRAHYGYTF. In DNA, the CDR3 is TGTGCCAGCAGCCAAGGAGGAAGGGCCCACTATGGCTACACCTTC.

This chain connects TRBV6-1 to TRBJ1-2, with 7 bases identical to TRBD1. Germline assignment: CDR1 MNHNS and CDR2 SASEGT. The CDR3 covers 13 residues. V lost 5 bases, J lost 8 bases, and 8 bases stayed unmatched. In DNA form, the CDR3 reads TGTGCCAGCAGTCCGGACAGGACGAGGGGCTACACCTTC. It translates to CASSPDRTRGYTF.

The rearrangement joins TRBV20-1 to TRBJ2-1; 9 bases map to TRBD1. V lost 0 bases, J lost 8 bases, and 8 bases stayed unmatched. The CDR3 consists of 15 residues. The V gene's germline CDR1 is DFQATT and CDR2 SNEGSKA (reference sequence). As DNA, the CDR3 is TGCAGTGCTAGAGAGGGACAGGGAGAGACCGATGAGCAGTTCTTC. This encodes CSAREGQGETDEQFF.